In its sample, the clone carrying this T cell receptor (beta chain) was seen a few times. The antigen is not known. This sample was included in a study of neoadjuvant anti-PD-1 for oral cavity cancer. Indicated time point: after neoadjuvant nivolumab, at surgical resection. Patients had HPV-negative, locally advanced oral cavity squamous cell carcinoma. No culture or expansion preceded analysis of these blood cells. Six replicates per PBMC sample, mostly from 480 ng of genomic DNA. Data came from immunoSEQ multiplex PCR; TCRdb stores just in-frame clones and leaves some out. The sample has 13,000 to 15,000 clones; under 85% are singletons. Study-level points and caveats: Non-responders to neoadjuvant nivolumab had significantly more clonal PBMC T cells than responders.

Germline trimming cut 3 bases from V and 0 bases from J; bases unmatched to any gene: 7. The CDR3 is made up of 18 amino acids. Per the germline V gene, CDR1 is SGHRS and CDR2 is YFSETQ. This chain uses TRBV5-1 with TRBJ2-7; TRBD2 matches at 15 bases. The sequence came from a person aged 35 to 85 with oral cavity squamous cell carcinoma. Specimen: PBMCs, collected after nivolumab (anti-PD-1) treatment. Written as DNA, the CDR3 is TGCGCCAGCAGCTGGACTAGCGGGAGGGCTCCGAACTCCTACGAGCAGTACTTC. Translated: CASSWTSGRAPNSYEQYF. The full variable domain, rest sourced from reference TRBV5-1 and TRBJ2-7, is KAGVTQTPRYLIKTRGQQVTLSCSPISGHRSVSWYQQTPGQGLQFLFEYFSETQRNKGNFPGRFSGRQFSNSRSEMNVSTLELGDSALYLCASSWTSGRAPNSYEQYFGPGTRLTVT.